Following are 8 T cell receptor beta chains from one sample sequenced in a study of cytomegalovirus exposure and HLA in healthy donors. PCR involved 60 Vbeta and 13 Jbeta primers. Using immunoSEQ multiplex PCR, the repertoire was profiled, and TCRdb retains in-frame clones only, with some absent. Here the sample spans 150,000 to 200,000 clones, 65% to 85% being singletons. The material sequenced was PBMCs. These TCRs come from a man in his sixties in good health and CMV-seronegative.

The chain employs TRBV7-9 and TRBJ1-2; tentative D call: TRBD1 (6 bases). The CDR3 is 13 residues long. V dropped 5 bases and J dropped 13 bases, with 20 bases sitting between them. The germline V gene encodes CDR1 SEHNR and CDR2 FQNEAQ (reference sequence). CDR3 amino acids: CASSPTARGTSTF. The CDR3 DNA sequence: TGTGCCAGCAGCCCCACCGCGAGAGGGACATCCACCTTC. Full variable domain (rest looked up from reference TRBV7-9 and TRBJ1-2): DTGVSQNPRHKITKRGQNVTFRCDPISEHNRLYWYRQTLGQGPEFLTYFQNEAQLEKSRLLSDRFSAERPKGSFSTLEIQRTEQGDSAMYLCASSPTARGTSTFGSGTRLTVV.

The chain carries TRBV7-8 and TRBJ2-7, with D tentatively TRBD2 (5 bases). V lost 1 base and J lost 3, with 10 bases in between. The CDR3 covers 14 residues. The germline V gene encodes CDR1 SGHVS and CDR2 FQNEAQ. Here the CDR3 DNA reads TGTGCCAGCAGCTTAGGTCGGCGGGTCTACGAGCAGTACTTC. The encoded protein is CASSLGRRVYEQYF.

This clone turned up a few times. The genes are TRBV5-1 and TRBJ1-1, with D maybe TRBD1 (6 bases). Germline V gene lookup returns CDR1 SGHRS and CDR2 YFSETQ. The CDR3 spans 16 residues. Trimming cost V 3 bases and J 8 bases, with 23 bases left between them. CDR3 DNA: TGCGCCAGCAGCTCATTTTTTCCCGGGACATTCGCCGAAGCTTTCTTT. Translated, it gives CASSSFFPGTFAEAFF.

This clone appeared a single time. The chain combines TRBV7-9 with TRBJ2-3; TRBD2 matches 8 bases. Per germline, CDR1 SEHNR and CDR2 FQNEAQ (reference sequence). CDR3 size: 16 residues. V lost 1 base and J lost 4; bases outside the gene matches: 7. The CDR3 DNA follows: TGTGCCAGCAGCTTAGAGCTCGGGGGGGGCCCAGATACGCAGTATTTT. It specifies CASSLELGGGPDTQYF.

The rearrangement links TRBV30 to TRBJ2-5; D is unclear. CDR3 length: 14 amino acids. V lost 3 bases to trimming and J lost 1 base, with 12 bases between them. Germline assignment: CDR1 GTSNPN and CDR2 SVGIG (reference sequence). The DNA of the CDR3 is TGTGCCTGGAGGCCAGACATGATCCAAGAGACCCAGTACTTC. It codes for CAWRPDMIQETQYF.

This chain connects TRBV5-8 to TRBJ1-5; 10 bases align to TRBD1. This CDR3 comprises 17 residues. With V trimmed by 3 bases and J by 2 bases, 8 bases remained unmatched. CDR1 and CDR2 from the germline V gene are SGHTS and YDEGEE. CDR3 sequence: CASSYGTGDRRNQPQHF. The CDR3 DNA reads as TGTGCCAGCAGCTACGGGACAGGGGATAGGCGCAATCAGCCCCAGCATTTT. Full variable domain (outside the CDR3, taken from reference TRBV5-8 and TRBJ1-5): EAGVTQSPTHLIKTRGQQATLRCSPISGHTSVYWYQQALGLGLQFLLWYDEGEERNRGNFPPRFSGRQFPNYSSELNVNALELEDSALYLCASSYGTGDRRNQPQHFGDGTRLSIL.

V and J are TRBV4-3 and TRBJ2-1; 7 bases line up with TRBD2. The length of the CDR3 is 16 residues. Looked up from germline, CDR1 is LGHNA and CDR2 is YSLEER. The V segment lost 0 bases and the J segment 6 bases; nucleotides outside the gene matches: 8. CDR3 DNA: TGCGCCAGCAGCCAAGATTGGCTAGCGGTAACCAATGAGCAGTTCTTC. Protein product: CASSQDWLAVTNEQFF.

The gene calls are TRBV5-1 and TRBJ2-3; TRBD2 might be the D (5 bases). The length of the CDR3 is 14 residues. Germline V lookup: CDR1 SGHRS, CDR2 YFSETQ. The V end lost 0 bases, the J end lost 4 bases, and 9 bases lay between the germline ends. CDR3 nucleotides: TGCGCCAGCAGCTTGGGGACTCGGTCAGATACGCAGTATTTT. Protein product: CASSLGTRSDTQYF. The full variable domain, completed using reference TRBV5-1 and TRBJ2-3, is KAGVTQTPRYLIKTRGQQVTLSCSPISGHRSVSWYQQTPGQGLQFLFEYFSETQRNKGNFPGRFSGRQFSNSRSEMNVSTLELGDSALYLCASSLGTRSDTQYFGPGTRLTVL.